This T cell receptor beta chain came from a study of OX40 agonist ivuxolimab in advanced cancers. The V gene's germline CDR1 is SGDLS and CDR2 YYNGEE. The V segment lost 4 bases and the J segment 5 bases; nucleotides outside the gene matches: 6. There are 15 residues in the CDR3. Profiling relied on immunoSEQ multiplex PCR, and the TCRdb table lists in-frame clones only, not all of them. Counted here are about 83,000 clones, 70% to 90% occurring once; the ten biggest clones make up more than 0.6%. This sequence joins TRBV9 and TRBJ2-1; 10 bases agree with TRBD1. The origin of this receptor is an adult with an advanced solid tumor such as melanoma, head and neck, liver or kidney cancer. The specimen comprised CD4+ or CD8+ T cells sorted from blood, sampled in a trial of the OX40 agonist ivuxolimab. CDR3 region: CASSRQGATHNEQFF. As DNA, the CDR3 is TGTGCCAGCAGCAGACAGGGGGCCACCCACAATGAGCAGTTCTTC.